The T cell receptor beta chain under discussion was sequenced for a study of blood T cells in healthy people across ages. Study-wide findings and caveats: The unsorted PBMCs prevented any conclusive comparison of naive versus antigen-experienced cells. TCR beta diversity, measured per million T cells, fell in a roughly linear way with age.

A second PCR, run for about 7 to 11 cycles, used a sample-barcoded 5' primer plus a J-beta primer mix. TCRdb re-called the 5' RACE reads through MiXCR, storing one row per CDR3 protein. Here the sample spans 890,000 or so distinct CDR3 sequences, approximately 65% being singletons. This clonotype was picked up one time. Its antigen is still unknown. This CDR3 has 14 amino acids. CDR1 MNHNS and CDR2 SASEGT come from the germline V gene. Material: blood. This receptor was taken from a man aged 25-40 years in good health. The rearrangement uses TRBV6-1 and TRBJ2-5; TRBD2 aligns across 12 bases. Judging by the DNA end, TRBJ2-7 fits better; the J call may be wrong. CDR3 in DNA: TGTGCCAGCAGCAAGAGACTAGCGGGGGACGAGCAGTACTTC. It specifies CASSKRLAGDEQYF.